This TCR beta chain was sequenced for a study of OX40 agonist ivuxolimab in advanced cancers. Measured with immunoSEQ multiplex PCR; TCRdb has only the in-frame clones, and not every one. The sample yields under 70,000 clones, about 85% seen once. Germline-derived CDR1 and CDR2 are SGHAT and FQDESV (reference sequence). The V gene lost 1 base and the J gene lost 0 bases, with 12 bases spanning the gap. The CDR3 has 16 amino acids. The chain combines TRBV11-1 with TRBJ2-5, with D uncertain. The sequence came from an adult with an advanced solid tumor such as melanoma, head and neck, liver or kidney cancer. The sequenced sample was CD4+ or CD8+ T cells sorted from blood, obtained in a trial of the OX40 agonist ivuxolimab. CDR3 residues: CASSLGVDGDQETQYF. The CDR3 nucleotides read TGTGCCAGCAGCTTAGGGGTGGACGGCGACCAAGAGACCCAGTACTTC. The variable domain in full, completed from reference TRBV11-1 and TRBJ2-5, reads EAEVAQSPRYKITEKSQAVAFWCDPISGHATLYWYRQILGQGPELLVQFQDESVVDDSQLPKDRFSAERLKGVDSTLKIQPAELGDSAMYLCASSLGVDGDQETQYFGPGTRLLVL.